A single TCR beta chain is shown here with its context. Its antigen is still unknown. This entry belongs to a study of T cells after yellow fever vaccination. The study, taken as a whole, reports: The secondary response was weaker, and its peak arrived faster, on day 5 versus 15. Reappearing after the booster were most of the clones from primary vaccination (96% CD4, 88% CD8). FACS-sorted repertoires could contain abundant clonotypes contaminating from the bulk population.

Universal primer sites and UMIs were introduced during 5'RACE template-switching synthesis of TCR cDNA. TCRdb reprocessed the 5' RACE reads via MiXCR and lists one record per CDR3 protein. The sample has about 170,000 distinct CDR3 sequences; roughly 9.6% are singletons. The germline gives CDR1 SGHTA, CDR2 FQGTGA. The J segment lost 8 bases and the V segment lost 3 bases, leaving 25 bases of the junction unmatched. The CDR3 is made up of 22 amino acids. The source is a man in his late teens or twenties who received the YFV17D yellow fever vaccine. The rearrangement links TRBV7-3 to TRBJ2-3, with TRBD2 identical over 14 bases. The material sequenced was CD8+ T cells sorted from PBMCs, taken 15 days after the yellow fever booster vaccination. The CDR3 bases are TGTGCCAGCAGCTTGAGTGGGGGTCACCCGGGACTAGCGGGGGACCCCTCAGGTACGCAGTATTTT. This gives the protein CASSLSGGHPGLAGDPSGTQYF.